The 3 T cell receptor beta chains below were found in one sample sequenced in a study of T cell responses to AZD1222 COVID-19 vaccine. Profiled with immunoSEQ multiplex PCR; TCRdb holds only in-frame clones, not every one. The sample consists of tens of thousands of clones, 75% to 90% of them appearing once. The source was peripheral blood, collected on day 0 of AZD1222 vaccination. These receptor sequences come from an adult in good health.

This rearrangement joins TRBV20-1 to TRBJ2-1; D remains unclear. This CDR3 has 10 residues. Germline CDR1 and CDR2: DFQATT and SNEGSKA (reference sequence). V was shortened by 5 bases and J by 10 bases, with 9 bases between the two germline ends. CDR3 in amino acids: CSASYGEQFF. The CDR3 nucleotides are TGCAGTGCTTCCTATGGCGAGCAGTTCTTC.

This clone was picked up many times. CDR3 nucleotides: TGTGCCAGCAGTGACAACTCTGGGGCCAACGTCCTGACTTTC. Encoded protein: CASSDNSGANVLTF. The chain employs TRBV6-4 and TRBJ2-6; no clear D. Germline CDR1 and CDR2: MRHNA and SNTAGT. This CDR3 has 14 residues. Deletions cut 2 bases from V and 0 bases from J, with 2 bases between.

J is TRBJ2-1 and V is TRBV7-9; 8 positions match TRBD1. J gave up 7 bases and V 5 bases, and 13 bases lay outside the gene matches. CDR1 and CDR2 from the germline V gene are SEHNR and FQNEAQ (reference sequence). The CDR3 sequence is 16 residues long. CDR3 in DNA: TGTGCCAGCAGCCAGACAGGGGCCACCTCAGGGAATGAGCAGTTCTTC. It translates to CASSQTGATSGNEQFF.